This T cell receptor (beta chain) was recorded in a study of vaccination effects on CD4 cells after COVID-19. Assay: immunoSEQ multiplex PCR; the TCRdb copy retains only in-frame clones and omits some. Of about 72,000 clones in the sample, 80% to 85% are singletons; the top ten hold 0.95% to 1.5%. Of note for this clone: Its antigen is as yet unknown.

In the ViraFEST assay, antigen-specific CD4+ clonotypes were identified by expansion after peptide-pool stimulation. When around nine days of culture had elapsed, CD4+ T cells were isolated. Vaccination of participants consisted of two doses of either the BNT162b2 or mRNA-1273 vaccine. None of the vaccinated had previously contracted SARS-CoV-2, and their nucleocapsid antibodies tested negative. On both days 3 and 7, half of the culture medium was replaced with IL-2 medium. This CDR3 spans 10 amino acids. V dropped 6 bases and J dropped 2 bases, with 1 base sitting between them. Per the germline V gene, CDR1 is MNHNY and CDR2 is SVGAGI (reference sequence).

The sample in question was CD4+ T cells from PBMCs cultured with HCoV-229E spike peptides, obtained after COVID-19 vaccination. The sequence derives from a human donor who received a COVID-19 vaccine. This sequence joins TRBV6-6 and TRBJ1-2; D not certain. In DNA, the CDR3 is TGTGCCAGCAGGAACTATGGCTACACCTTC. Residues: CASRNYGYTF.